The T cell receptor beta chain described here comes from a study of blood T cell repertoires in COVID-19. Across the whole study: In each case, the material was cDNA or gDNA derived from T cells, B-cell-depleted T cells, or PBMCs.

The germline V gene has CDR1 WNHNN and CDR2 SYGVQD (reference sequence). The CDR3 contains 12 residues. V lost 3 bases and J 3 bases, leaving 4 bases between the germline ends. Clones were read by immunoSEQ multiplex PCR, and TCRdb kept only the in-frame ones, dropping some. The sample holds around 200,000 clones, 85% to 90% seen once. Sequenced: PBMCs or T cells enriched from blood (not recorded which). The clonotype comes from a woman in her 40s with acute COVID-19. The V and J genes are TRBV10-1 and TRBJ2-3, with no clear D. CDR3 DNA sequence: TGCGCCAGCAGTGACCTTACAGATACGCAGTATTTT. This encodes CASSDLTDTQYF.